Here is one TCR beta chain with its context. Its antigen remains unidentified. This sample is drawn from a study of T cells in Graves' hyperthyroidism and ophthalmopathy. Across the study: Any treatment followed the collection of peripheral blood at initial diagnosis.

Authors of the study amplified TCR beta CDR3 regions from RNA transcripts. First-round RT-PCR targeting the TCR CDR3 was performed with the HTBI primer set. TCRdb reprocessed the multiplex PCR reads via MiXCR and lists one record per CDR3 protein. The profile covers around 350,000 distinct CDR3 sequences, with 12% to 15% appearing a single time and approximately 19% taken by the ten largest. The study's findings and limits: Most expanded thyroid clonotypes above 0.001 recurred in blood.

Ophthalmopathy patients showed a Clinical Activity Score of at least 3, NOSPECS grade of at least 4 and duration under 3 months. There are 14 residues in the CDR3. V dropped 5 bases and J dropped 2 bases, with 13 bases sitting between them. Germline V gives CDR1 MNHEY, CDR2 SVGEGT. The rearrangement links TRBV6-2 or TRBV6-3 to TRBJ2-7; either TRBD1 or TRBD2 may fit D (5 bases each). Specimen: blood. The receptor was derived from a woman in her fifties or sixties with Graves' ophthalmopathy. The CDR3 is CASSREGLAYEQYF. CDR3 DNA: TGTGCCAGCAGTCGCGAGGGGCTGGCCTACGAGCAGTACTTC.